Shown below are 10 T cell receptor beta chains from a single sample sequenced in a study of Graves' ophthalmopathy and Graves' hyperthyroidism. For repertoire sequencing, the TCR beta CDR3 regions were amplified from RNA transcripts. An opening RT-PCR round employed HTBI primers and preceded a second-round multiplex PCR. TCRdb passed the multiplex PCR reads through MiXCR, listing each CDR3 protein once. The sample carries more than 550,000 distinct CDR3 sequences, under 50% recorded once. The sample taken for sequencing was peripheral blood. The receptors come from an adult man with Graves' ophthalmopathy.

This clonotype was observed at least ten times. The chain uses TRBV25-1 and TRBJ1-2, with 10 bases identical to TRBD1. CDR3 size: 15 residues. With V trimmed by 5 bases and J by 6 bases, 9 bases remained unmatched. The germline gives CDR1 MGHDK, CDR2 SYGVNS. CDR3 bases: TGTGCCAGCAGTTACCCGGGACAGGGGAGAGATGGCTACACCTTC. It is translated as CASSYPGQGRDGYTF.

This sequence joins TRBV3-1 and TRBJ2-5, with D possibly TRBD1 on 6 matching bases. The CDR3 covers 16 residues. Trimming shortened V by 3 bases and J by 5 bases, and 19 bases separated the two germline ends. The germline V gene encodes CDR1 LGHDT and CDR2 YNNKEL (reference sequence). Here the CDR3 DNA reads TGTGCCAGCAGCCATCGCTGGGGCAGGGGCGGGGAGACCCAGTACTTC. It codes for CASSHRWGRGGETQYF.

On this clonotype itself: A much more abundant neighbour one base away suggests this may be a read error. V and J are TRBV20-1 and TRBJ1-3; D ambiguous. The germline gives CDR1 DFQATT, CDR2 SNEGSKA (reference sequence). The CDR3 sequence is 13 residues long. The CDR3: CSASPRFRNAIYF. The CDR3 coding sequence is TGCAGTGCTAGTCCCCGGTTTAGAAACGCCATATATTTT.

This clonotype was counted at least ten times. The gene calls are TRBV2 and TRBJ2-7; D possibly matches TRBD1 or TRBD2 (5 bases each). CDR1 is SNHLY, CDR2 FYNNEI, per germline. Between the trimmed V and J ends, which lost 7 bases and 1 base, there was a span of 11 bases. The CDR3 covers 13 residues. The CDR3 nucleotides read TGTGCCAGCACCCGGGACGGTTCCTACGAGCAGTACTTC. Amino acid sequence: CASTRDGSYEQYF.

In its sample, this clonotype was seen many times. V usage is TRBV10-2 and J usage is TRBJ2-7; D is possibly TRBD1 (6 bases). Germline-derived CDR1 and CDR2 are WSHSY and SAAADI. The CDR3 length is 13 residues. V lost 7 bases, J lost 2 bases, and 12 bases lay in between. This CDR3 reads CASKTGDTYEQYF. The CDR3 region has the DNA TGCGCCAGCAAGACAGGCGATACCTACGAGCAGTACTTC.

For this clonotype: Mismatch with germline at one junction end may stem from a read error. The chain joins TRBV29-1 to TRBJ2-6, with TRBD2 as a possible D gene (6 bases). CDR1 and CDR2 from the germline V gene are SQVTM and ANQGSEA. This CDR3 region has 15 residues. CDR3 sequence reads: CSVVRRDSGANVQTF. The CDR3 DNA follows: TGCAGCGTTGTACGTCGGGACTCTGGGGCCAACGTCCAGACTTTC.

This clonotype was counted many times. The V call is TRBV19, the J call TRBJ1-5; D might be TRBD1 (6 bases). V shed 5 bases and J shed 5 bases, with 13 bases lying between them. CDR1 is LNHDA, CDR2 SQIVND, per germline (reference sequence). The CDR3 is made up of 14 amino acids. The CDR3 loop is CASSSRGGYQPQHF. Here the CDR3 DNA reads TGTGCCAGTAGTTCCAGGGGCGGCTATCAGCCCCAGCATTTT.

Only one count was recorded for this clonotype. The rearrangement links TRBV2 to TRBJ1-6, with 11 bases aligning to TRBD1. Trimming removed 3 bases from V and 10 bases from J; junction bases left unmatched: 5. This CDR3 contains 15 residues. Germline V CDR1 and CDR2: SNHLY, FYNNEI. The CDR3 is CASSEDRGQLSPLHF. The CDR3 region has the DNA TGTGCCAGCAGTGAGGACAGGGGGCAATTATCACCCCTCCACTTT.

This clonotype has a handful of counts. The rearrangement uses TRBV19 and TRBJ1-1; D gene ambiguous. Germline loops: CDR1 LNHDA, CDR2 SQIVND (reference sequence). This CDR3 region has 14 residues. Between the trimmed V and J ends, which lost 7 bases and 0 bases, there was a span of 12 bases. The CDR3 region has the DNA TGTGCCAGTACTACGGGCCGGGTGAACACTGAAGCTTTCTTT. This gives the protein CASTTGRVNTEAFF.

This clonotype has a count of ten or more. The chain carries TRBV2 and TRBJ2-2; 9 nucleotides match TRBD1. J gave up 8 bases and V 6 bases, and 4 bases lay outside the gene matches. The CDR3 has 13 amino acids. Germline V gene data show CDR1 as SNHLY and CDR2 as FYNNEI. Here the CDR3 reads CASRGQGYGELFF. The CDR3 region has the DNA TGTGCCAGCAGAGGACAGGGGTATGGGGAGCTGTTTTTT. The variable domain in full, with the rest retrieved from reference TRBV2 and TRBJ2-2, is EPEVTQTPSHQVTQMGQEVILRCVPISNHLYFYWYRQILGQKVEFLVSFYNNEISEKSEIFDDQFSVERPDGSNFTLKIRSTKLEDSAMYFCASRGQGYGELFFGEGSRLTVL.